This is a list of T cell receptor beta chains from one sample in a study of blood T cells in healthy people across ages. TCRdb itself ran the 5' RACE reads through MiXCR, one entry per CDR3 protein. The top ten hold 30% to 40% of the sample, which has 660,000 or so distinct CDR3 sequences, 58% seen once. Sequences were obtained from blood. The source of these receptors is a man in his 60s in good health. Both conserved end residues are trimmed from each CDR3.

len: 9; j_gene: TRBJ2-4; v_gene: TRBV29-1; CDR3aa: SVEEWALQY
len: 15; j_gene: TRBJ2-1; v_gene: TRBV20-1; CDR3aa: SASTPSGGAHFNEQF
len: 11; j_gene: TRBJ1-1; v_gene: TRBV3-1; CDR3aa: ASSQGGRSEAF
len: 13; j_gene: TRBJ1-1; v_gene: TRBV5-1; CDR3aa: ASAARRVGETEAF
len: 12; j_gene: TRBJ1-6; v_gene: TRBV12-3/TRBV12-4; CDR3aa: ASSWTDRNSPLH
len: 13; j_gene: TRBJ2-7; v_gene: TRBV9; CDR3aa: ASSPFSRSHHEQY
len: 15; j_gene: TRBJ2-7; v_gene: TRBV6-2/TRBV6-3; CDR3aa: ASSPRTGHRSSYEQY
len: 12; j_gene: TRBJ1-2; v_gene: TRBV10-3; CDR3aa: AISPGGTNYGYT
len: 10; j_gene: TRBJ2-3; v_gene: TRBV12-3/TRBV12-4; CDR3aa: ASSLSPGAQY
len: 11; j_gene: TRBJ1-5; v_gene: TRBV19; CDR3aa: ASSEQPQQPQH
len: 15; j_gene: TRBJ2-5; v_gene: TRBV5-1; CDR3aa: ASSLSLAGGRRETQY
len: 13; j_gene: TRBJ2-6; v_gene: TRBV5-1; CDR3aa: ASRRVTSGANVLT
len: 13; j_gene: TRBJ2-5; v_gene: TRBV20-1; CDR3aa: SARAGQPNQETQY
len: 12; j_gene: TRBJ2-5; v_gene: TRBV25-1; CDR3aa: ASSTGQYQETQY
len: 11; j_gene: TRBJ1-1; v_gene: TRBV11-2; CDR3aa: ASSLTGFDPAF
len: 14; j_gene: TRBJ1-1; v_gene: TRBV10-3; CDR3aa: AISESNRGLNTEAF
len: 11; j_gene: TRBJ1-5; v_gene: TRBV10-3; CDR3aa: AITDSQNQPQH
len: 14; j_gene: TRBJ2-5; v_gene: TRBV4-1; CDR3aa: ASSQDRAGGRKTQY
len: 13; j_gene: TRBJ1-4; v_gene: TRBV7-2; CDR3aa: ASSIRTGRAEKLF
len: 13; j_gene: TRBJ1-2; v_gene: TRBV5-1; CDR3aa: ASSFSPGTDYGYT
len: 10; j_gene: TRBJ1-1; v_gene: TRBV6-6; CDR3aa: ASSLEPSEAF
len: 10; j_gene: TRBJ2-7; v_gene: TRBV29-1; CDR3aa: SVEDQGYEQY
len: 11; j_gene: TRBJ2-1; v_gene: TRBV20-1; CDR3aa: SAREGSSVEQF
len: 12; j_gene: .; v_gene: TRBV13; CDR3aa: ASSLEGGGYEQY
len: 10; j_gene: TRBJ2-4; v_gene: TRBV10-1; CDR3aa: ASSDYKNIQY
len: 14; j_gene: TRBJ2-5; v_gene: TRBV5-5; CDR3aa: ASSRRHVDRQETQY
len: 12; j_gene: TRBJ2-3; v_gene: TRBV19; CDR3aa: ASRRDLARDTQY
len: 12; j_gene: TRBJ2-1; v_gene: TRBV29-1; CDR3aa: SVAGTSGGAHPF
len: 11; j_gene: TRBJ2-5; v_gene: TRBV29-1; CDR3aa: SVDPDSQETQY